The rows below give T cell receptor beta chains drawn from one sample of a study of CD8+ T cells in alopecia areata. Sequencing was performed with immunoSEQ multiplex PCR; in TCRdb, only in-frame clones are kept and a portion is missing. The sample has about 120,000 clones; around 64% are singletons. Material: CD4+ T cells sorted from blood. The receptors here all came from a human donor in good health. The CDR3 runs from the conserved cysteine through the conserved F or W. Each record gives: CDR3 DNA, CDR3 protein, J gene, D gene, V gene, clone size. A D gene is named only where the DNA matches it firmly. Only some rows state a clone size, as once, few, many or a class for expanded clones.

CDR3nt: TGCAGCGTTGCGACTAGCGGAGCCAACAATGAGCAGTTCTTC
CDR3aa: CSVATSGANNEQFF
j_gene: TRBJ2-1
d_gene: TRBD2
v_gene: TRBV29-1
abundance: once

CDR3nt: TGTGCCTGGAAGATTACGGCAGGGAGCTCCTACGAGCAGTACTTC
CDR3aa: CAWKITAGSSYEQYF
j_gene: TRBJ2-7
d_gene: NA
v_gene: TRBV30
abundance: NA

CDR3nt: TGTGCCAGCAGCCCATCGGGACAGGGGGCTCGTGGCTACACCTTC
CDR3aa: CASSPSGQGARGYTF
j_gene: TRBJ1-2
d_gene: TRBD1
v_gene: TRBV14
abundance: NA

CDR3nt: TGTGCCTGGAGTGTGGATGCAACTAATGAAAAACTGTTTTTT
CDR3aa: CAWSVDATNEKLFF
j_gene: TRBJ1-4
d_gene: NA
v_gene: TRBV30
abundance: few

CDR3nt: TGTGCCAGCAGCTTCCAGACCGGGGCTGAAGCTTTCTTT
CDR3aa: CASSFQTGAEAFF
j_gene: TRBJ1-1
d_gene: NA
v_gene: TRBV5-6
abundance: NA

CDR3nt: TGTGCCAGCAGCTTAGCGGGGGCCCCCACAGATACGCAGTATTTT
CDR3aa: CASSLAGAPTDTQYF
j_gene: TRBJ2-3
d_gene: NA
v_gene: TRBV7-7
abundance: NA

CDR3nt: TGTGCCAGCAGCAAAGCCGAGGACAGGGGTAGAAATATTGATGGCTACACCTTC
CDR3aa: CASSKAEDRGRNIDGYTF
j_gene: TRBJ1-2
d_gene: NA
v_gene: TRBV21-1
abundance: NA

CDR3nt: TGCAGCGTTGAAACAGGGGCCCAAGAGACCCAGTACTTC
CDR3aa: CSVETGAQETQYF
j_gene: TRBJ2-5
d_gene: TRBD1
v_gene: TRBV29-1
abundance: NA

CDR3nt: TGCGCCAGCAGCGGTGGGACAGGGGGAACCTACGAGCAGTACTTC
CDR3aa: CASSGGTGGTYEQYF
j_gene: TRBJ2-7
d_gene: TRBD1
v_gene: TRBV5-1
abundance: NA

CDR3nt: TGTGCCTGGAGTCGGGACCGCGGTGAAAAACTGTTTTTT
CDR3aa: CAWSRDRGEKLFF
j_gene: TRBJ1-4
d_gene: NA
v_gene: TRBV30
abundance: few

CDR3nt: TGTGCCAGCAGCATAGGATTGAATTCACCCCTCCACTTT
CDR3aa: CASSIGLNSPLHF
j_gene: TRBJ1-6
d_gene: NA
v_gene: TRBV7-9
abundance: NA

CDR3nt: TGTGCCAGCAGTGCTAGACAGGGCCGCGCCCAAGAGACCCAGTACTTC
CDR3aa: CASSARQGRAQETQYF
j_gene: TRBJ2-5
d_gene: TRBD1
v_gene: TRBV25-1
abundance: NA

CDR3nt: TGCAGCGAGCGCCCTTGGGGTAGCACAGATACGCAGTATTTT
CDR3aa: CSERPWGSTDTQYF
j_gene: TRBJ2-3
d_gene: NA
v_gene: TRBV29-1
abundance: NA

CDR3nt: TGTGCCAGCTCACCGACTAGCGGGGGAGTCACCGGGGAGCTGTTTTTT
CDR3aa: CASSPTSGGVTGELFF
j_gene: TRBJ2-2
d_gene: TRBD2
v_gene: TRBV18
abundance: few

CDR3nt: TGCGCCAGCAGCTTGGACGGGAAAGGCTACACCTTC
CDR3aa: CASSLDGKGYTF
j_gene: TRBJ1-2
d_gene: NA
v_gene: TRBV5-1
abundance: many

CDR3nt: TGTGCCAGCAGTCGCTTCCCAGCAACTAATGAAAAACTGTTTTTT
CDR3aa: CASSRFPATNEKLFF
j_gene: TRBJ1-4
d_gene: NA
v_gene: TRBV27
abundance: once

CDR3nt: TGTGCCAGCCGCGGGCAGGGAATGATGGTGGAGACCCAGTACTTC
CDR3aa: CASRGQGMMVETQYF
j_gene: TRBJ2-5
d_gene: NA
v_gene: TRBV2
abundance: NA

CDR3nt: TGCGCCAGCAGCTTGGGACAGGCCAATCAGCCCCAGCATTTT
CDR3aa: CASSLGQANQPQHF
j_gene: TRBJ1-5
d_gene: NA
v_gene: TRBV5-1
abundance: few

CDR3nt: TGCAGCGTGAGGGCAGGGGTGGGCTACACCTTC
CDR3aa: CSVRAGVGYTF
j_gene: TRBJ1-2
d_gene: NA
v_gene: TRBV29-1
abundance: NA

CDR3nt: TGCGCCAGCAGCGTACTTTCCGAAATGGAGGGCGATGGCTACACCTTC
CDR3aa: CASSVLSEMEGDGYTF
j_gene: TRBJ1-2
d_gene: NA
v_gene: TRBV5-1
abundance: NA

CDR3nt: TGTGCCAGCAGTTGGACAGACACAGATACGCAGTATTTT
CDR3aa: CASSWTDTDTQYF
j_gene: TRBJ2-3
d_gene: NA
v_gene: TRBV6-5
abundance: NA

CDR3nt: TGTGCCAGCAGTGACTCGGCCGGGAGAGGCTACACCTTC
CDR3aa: CASSDSAGRGYTF
j_gene: TRBJ1-2
d_gene: NA
v_gene: TRBV2
abundance: NA

CDR3nt: TGTGCCTGGAGTGTTGTAGCGGGACGATATGGCTACACCTTC
CDR3aa: CAWSVVAGRYGYTF
j_gene: TRBJ1-2
d_gene: NA
v_gene: TRBV30
abundance: NA

CDR3nt: TGTGCCAGCAGCCCCTCTGGGACCCAGTACTTC
CDR3aa: CASSPSGTQYF
j_gene: TRBJ2-5
d_gene: NA
v_gene: TRBV2
abundance: NA

CDR3nt: TGTGCCAGCAGCTTCGCAGGCACCAATGAGCAGTTCTTC
CDR3aa: CASSFAGTNEQFF
j_gene: TRBJ2-1
d_gene: NA
v_gene: TRBV7-3
abundance: NA

CDR3nt: TGTGCCAGCAGCGCAGCGGGGGGGCGAGAGACCCAGTACTTC
CDR3aa: CASSAAGGRETQYF
j_gene: TRBJ2-5
d_gene: TRBD2
v_gene: TRBV2
abundance: NA

CDR3nt: TGCAGCGCCTCCAGAGTGCAGGGCGGCTACACCTTC
CDR3aa: CSASRVQGGYTF
j_gene: TRBJ1-2
d_gene: NA
v_gene: TRBV29-1
abundance: NA

CDR3nt: TGTGCCTGGAGTGTTTTAGGAGGGAATAACTACGAGCAGTACTTC
CDR3aa: CAWSVLGGNNYEQYF
j_gene: TRBJ2-7
d_gene: NA
v_gene: TRBV30
abundance: NA

CDR3nt: TGTGCCAGCAGCTTAGGGGCAGGGGAAGACTATGGCTACACCTTC
CDR3aa: CASSLGAGEDYGYTF
j_gene: TRBJ1-2
d_gene: NA
v_gene: TRBV11-2
abundance: NA

CDR3nt: TGCAGCGTTGGGCACACTGAAGCTTTCTTT
CDR3aa: CSVGHTEAFF
j_gene: TRBJ1-1
d_gene: NA
v_gene: TRBV29-1
abundance: NA

CDR3nt: TGTGCCAAGCTCACCAGCCACGGTGGCTACACCTTC
CDR3aa: CAKLTSHGGYTF
j_gene: TRBJ1-2
d_gene: NA
v_gene: TRBV30
abundance: NA

CDR3nt: TGCAGGGGTTATGGCTACACCTTC
CDR3aa: CRGYGYTF
j_gene: TRBJ1-2
d_gene: NA
v_gene: TRBV20-1
abundance: few

CDR3nt: TGCAGCGCGGGACAGCCTAATGAAAAACTGTTTTTT
CDR3aa: CSAGQPNEKLFF
j_gene: TRBJ1-4
d_gene: TRBD1
v_gene: TRBV29-1
abundance: NA

CDR3nt: TGTGCCAGCAGTGGATACAGGGAGTACAATGAGCAGTTCTTC
CDR3aa: CASSGYREYNEQFF
j_gene: TRBJ2-1
d_gene: NA
v_gene: TRBV2
abundance: few

CDR3nt: TGTGCCATCAGTGAAAGGATCCTAGCGGGGGGGAAAGAGACCCAGTACTTC
CDR3aa: CAISERILAGGKETQYF
j_gene: TRBJ2-5
d_gene: TRBD2
v_gene: TRBV10-3
abundance: once

CDR3nt: TGTGCCAGCAGCGGGACAGGGGCTTTCTATGGCTACACCTTC
CDR3aa: CASSGTGAFYGYTF
j_gene: TRBJ1-2
d_gene: TRBD1
v_gene: TRBV7-9
abundance: NA

CDR3nt: TGCAGCGTGAGGGGACAGGGAGACGGCTACACCTTC
CDR3aa: CSVRGQGDGYTF
j_gene: TRBJ1-2
d_gene: TRBD1
v_gene: TRBV29-1
abundance: NA

CDR3nt: TGTGCCAGTTCCCCACAGGCCCAGTATGGCTACACCTTC
CDR3aa: CASSPQAQYGYTF
j_gene: TRBJ1-2
d_gene: NA
v_gene: TRBV19
abundance: once

CDR3nt: TGTGCCACCAGCAGAGATCGGACAAGTCGAACTGAAGCTTTCTTT
CDR3aa: CATSRDRTSRTEAFF
j_gene: TRBJ1-1
d_gene: NA
v_gene: TRBV15
abundance: NA

CDR3nt: TGTGCCTGGGGAGGACGGGACTCTGGAAACACCATATATTTT
CDR3aa: CAWGGRDSGNTIYF
j_gene: TRBJ1-3
d_gene: NA
v_gene: TRBV30
abundance: NA

CDR3nt: TGTGCCAGCAGTCCCCCCGGGGGGATCGGGACCCAGTACTTC
CDR3aa: CASSPPGGIGTQYF
j_gene: TRBJ2-5
d_gene: TRBD2
v_gene: TRBV6-5
abundance: NA

CDR3nt: TGTGCCAGCAGCTTTTCACCTCCCTCCACCGGGGAGCTGTTTTTT
CDR3aa: CASSFSPPSTGELFF
j_gene: TRBJ2-2
d_gene: NA
v_gene: TRBV11-2
abundance: NA

CDR3nt: TGTGCCAGCAGTTACTCGTTTTTGCAAAATAATGAGCAGTTCTTC
CDR3aa: CASSYSFLQNNEQFF
j_gene: TRBJ2-1
d_gene: NA
v_gene: TRBV6-5
abundance: NA

CDR3nt: TGTGCCAGCAGTGAACCGTTGGCGGGGGTCGCTTTCTTT
CDR3aa: CASSEPLAGVAFF
j_gene: TRBJ1-1
d_gene: NA
v_gene: TRBV6-1
abundance: few

CDR3nt: TGTGCCAGCAGCCCAAGGACAGGGGGTGATACCCAGTACTTC
CDR3aa: CASSPRTGGDTQYF
j_gene: TRBJ2-5
d_gene: TRBD1
v_gene: TRBV7-7
abundance: few

CDR3nt: TGTGCCAGCAGTTTAGGACAGCTGAACACTGAAGCTTTCTTT
CDR3aa: CASSLGQLNTEAFF
j_gene: TRBJ1-1
d_gene: NA
v_gene: TRBV28
abundance: NA

CDR3nt: TGTGCCAGCAGCCCTCGGGACCGGACCACTGAAGCTTTCTTT
CDR3aa: CASSPRDRTTEAFF
j_gene: TRBJ1-1
d_gene: NA
v_gene: TRBV6-5
abundance: NA

CDR3nt: TGCAGCGTTAATACTGGATTCTTC
CDR3aa: CSVNTGFF
j_gene: TRBJ2-1
d_gene: NA
v_gene: TRBV29-1
abundance: NA

CDR3nt: TGCGCCAGCAGCTTGGGCAGGGAGGGACGTGGCTACACCTTC
CDR3aa: CASSLGREGRGYTF
j_gene: TRBJ1-2
d_gene: NA
v_gene: TRBV5-1
abundance: NA

CDR3nt: TGTGCCAGCAGTTTAGGCGTCAGGGAGGATGAGCAGTTCTTC
CDR3aa: CASSLGVREDEQFF
j_gene: TRBJ2-1
d_gene: NA
v_gene: TRBV28
abundance: NA

CDR3nt: TGTGCCATCAGTGAGTCTCCACAGGGAAGCTATGGCTACACCTTC
CDR3aa: CAISESPQGSYGYTF
j_gene: TRBJ1-2
d_gene: NA
v_gene: TRBV10-3
abundance: few

CDR3nt: TGTGCCAGTAGTGAGAGGAATGAGCAGTTCTTC
CDR3aa: CASSERNEQFF
j_gene: TRBJ2-1
d_gene: NA
v_gene: TRBV19
abundance: few